A single sample is the source of the 16 T cell receptor beta chains below, sequenced in a study of graft-versus-host responses after intestinal transplantation. Profiling relied on immunoSEQ multiplex PCR, and the TCRdb table lists in-frame clones only, not all of them. The sample contains about 100,000 clones, roughly 87% of which appear only once. Antigens of these TCRs are unknown. The starting material was unstimulated CD4+ T cells sorted from spleen or lymph node cells, obtained before transplant. The source is a human donor who was the organ donor for an intestinal transplant.

The chain has TRBV5-6 and TRBJ1-2; 8 nucleotides align to TRBD1. There are 13 residues in the CDR3. From germline, CDR1 is SGHDT and CDR2 YYEEEE. V was clipped by 3 bases and J by 5 bases; unmatched bases: 3. The CDR3 reads CASSYGQGYGYTF. CDR3 DNA: TGTGCCAGCAGCTATGGACAGGGATATGGCTACACCTTC.

The V call is TRBV5-6, the J call TRBJ2-1, with 13 bases fitting TRBD2. The CDR3 spans 16 residues. The junction had 9 bases not matched to a gene; V was cut back by 3 bases and J by 9 bases. Germline lookup yields CDR1 SGHDT and CDR2 YYEEEE. CDR3 nucleotide sequence: TGTGCCAGCAGCTCCATAGGACTAGCGGGGGAAAGTGAGCAGTTCTTC. It is translated as CASSSIGLAGESEQFF.

The chain employs TRBV4-1 and TRBJ1-4; no reliable D call. V shed 1 base and J shed 8 bases, with 14 bases lying between them. This CDR3 contains 15 residues. Germline values: CDR1 MGHRA, CDR2 YSYEKL. CDR3 sequence: CASSQGRPFMEKLFF. DNA of the CDR3: TGCGCCAGCAGCCAAGGGCGACCATTTATGGAAAAACTGTTTTTT.

V usage is TRBV4-2 and J usage is TRBJ1-5; 7 bases are a match to TRBD1. The CDR3 extends over 18 amino acids. J lost 5 bases, V lost 0 bases, and 13 bases had no gene match. Germline lookup yields CDR1 LGHNA and CDR2 YNFKEQ. The CDR3 sequence: CASSQEDREERRDQPQHF. DNA for the CDR3: TGTGCCAGCAGCCAAGAAGACAGGGAGGAACGCCGAGATCAGCCCCAGCATTTT.

The CDR3 nucleotides read TGCGCCAGCAGCTTATTTCAGGGGGCGCTGGGGGACACTGAAGCTTTCTTT. Translated: CASSLFQGALGDTEAFF. The chain carries TRBV5-1 and TRBJ1-1; TRBD1 agrees at 8 bases. With V trimmed by 2 bases and J by 3 bases, 12 bases remained unmatched. This CDR3 spans 17 amino acids. CDR1 and CDR2 (germline): SGHRS, YFSETQ. Together with reference TRBV5-1 and TRBJ1-1, the CDR3 gives the full variable domain: KAGVTQTPRYLIKTRGQQVTLSCSPISGHRSVSWYQQTPGQGLQFLFEYFSETQRNKGNFPGRFSGRQFSNSRSEMNVSTLELGDSALYLCASSLFQGALGDTEAFFGQGTRLTVV.

The gene calls are TRBV28 and TRBJ1-2; D is perhaps TRBD1 (5 bases). The V end was cut by 4 bases, the J end by 8 bases, with 14 bases between. CDR3 length: 13 residues. The germline V gene encodes CDR1 MDHEN and CDR2 SYDVKM. The CDR3 DNA follows: TGTGCCAGCAGTTCGGGTGGGGGTTGGGGCTACACCTTC. Its translation is CASSSGGGWGYTF.

The V and J genes are TRBV2 and TRBJ1-1; D is uncertain. Germline loops: CDR1 SNHLY, CDR2 FYNNEI. This CDR3 contains 14 residues. Trimming took 0 bases from V and 8 from J, leaving 13 bases between them. CDR3 nucleotide sequence: TGTGCCAGCAGTGAAGCGCCCGGAGTTAAAGAAGCTTTCTTT. It encodes CASSEAPGVKEAFF.

The sample holds one count of this clone. The CDR3 reads CASSLAGTRKETQYF. The CDR3 DNA follows: TGTGCCAGCAGCTTAGCTGGGACCAGGAAAGAGACCCAGTACTTC. This chain joins TRBV11-2 and TRBJ2-5; the D gene could be TRBD1 or TRBD2 (5 bases each). This CDR3 comprises 15 residues. Trimming stripped 1 base from V and 3 bases from J, with 12 bases between. Germline assignment: CDR1 SGHAT and CDR2 FQNNGV.

V usage is TRBV7-3 and J usage is TRBJ1-1, with 7 nucleotides matching TRBD1. Germline values: CDR1 SGHTA, CDR2 FQGTGA. This CDR3 is 14 amino acids long. Trimming at V came to 4 bases and at J to 1 base, leaving 3 bases not matched to a gene. CDR3 bases: TGTGCCAGCAGCTCGGGACAGCAGAACACTGAAGCTTTCTTT. Encoded protein: CASSSGQQNTEAFF.

V usage is TRBV18 and J usage is TRBJ2-3; 7 bases map to TRBD1. CDR3 size: 15 residues. Germline-derived CDR1 and CDR2 are KGHSH and LQKENI. The V and J ends lost 7 bases and 2 bases, in that order; junction bases with no gene match: 9. The CDR3 loop is CASYRTGDNTDTQYF. The CDR3 region has the DNA TGTGCCAGCTACCGAACAGGGGACAACACAGATACGCAGTATTTT.

The rearrangement uses TRBV7-2 and TRBJ1-5, with 9 bases fitting TRBD1. In germline, CDR1 is SGHTA, CDR2 FQGNSA. V shed 2 bases, J shed 4 bases, and the junction held 3 bases outside the gene matches. The CDR3 spans 15 residues. The CDR3, as DNA: TGTGCCAGCAGCTTATGGGACAGGGTTAATCAGCCCCAGCATTTT. Protein product: CASSLWDRVNQPQHF.

This rearrangement joins TRBV29-1 to TRBJ1-1; no reliable D call. CDR1 and CDR2 from the germline V gene are SQVTM and ANQGSEA. V dropped 5 bases and J dropped 8 bases, with 9 bases sitting between them. The CDR3 has 10 residues. For the CDR3, the DNA is TGCAGCGTTCTGAGGCTAGAAGCTTTCTTT. Protein: CSVLRLEAFF.

J is TRBJ1-6 and V is TRBV18; the match to TRBD1 covers 7 bases. The J segment lost 0 bases and the V segment lost 3 bases, leaving 14 bases of the junction unmatched. Germline CDR1 and CDR2: KGHSH and LQKENI. The CDR3 contains 20 residues. In DNA, the CDR3 is TGTGCCAGCTCACCTACTGCGTGGGACAGCGACAGCTCCTATAATTCACCCCTCCACTTT. Its translation: CASSPTAWDSDSSYNSPLHF. The full variable domain, its missing parts supplied by reference TRBV18 and TRBJ1-6, is NAGVMQNPRHLVRRRGQEARLRCSPMKGHSHVYWYRQLPEEGLKFMVYLQKENIIDESGMPKERFSAEFPKEGPSILRIQQVVRGDSAAYFCASSPTAWDSDSSYNSPLHFGNGTRLTVT.

The chain couples TRBV19 to TRBJ1-5, with TRBD1 matching over 10 bases. V dropped 5 bases and J dropped 2; count of bases not matched to a gene: 6. The CDR3 covers 16 residues. The germline V gene encodes CDR1 LNHDA and CDR2 SQIVND (reference sequence). The CDR3 DNA reads TGTGCCAGTAGTGAAAGGACAGGGGGTGGCAATCAGCCCCAGCATTTT. Its translation is CASSERTGGGNQPQHF.

V usage is TRBV4-1 and J usage is TRBJ2-5, with D possibly TRBD2 on 7 matching bases. The J call may be mistaken, given a closer DNA end match to TRBJ2-7. The CDR3 sequence is 17 residues long. Germline V gene data show CDR1 as MGHRA and CDR2 as YSYEKL. The CDR3 region is CASSQEIGGPSSYEQYF. The CDR3 DNA sequence: TGCGCCAGCAGCCAAGAAATCGGGGGGCCCAGCTCCTACGAGCAGTACTTC.

The V gene is TRBV7-9, the J gene TRBJ1-4; 9 bases fit TRBD1. The germline gives CDR1 SEHNR, CDR2 FQNEAQ (reference sequence). CDR3 length: 17 residues. The V and J ends lost 5 bases and 3 bases, in that order; junction bases with no gene match: 10. The CDR3 here is CASSLTGGRVANEKLFF. DNA for the CDR3: TGTGCCAGCAGCCTTACAGGGGGCAGAGTGGCTAATGAAAAACTGTTTTTT.